Listed below are T cell receptor beta chains from one sample, sequenced in a study of shared clonotypes between healthy human individuals. Sequencing was performed with immunoSEQ multiplex PCR; in TCRdb, only in-frame clones are kept and a portion is missing. The sample lists about 480,000 clones; around 79% were seen once. The sample consisted of PBMCs. These receptors were taken from a woman aged 40-49 years in good health. Some clones in this sample may be carry-over from other donors' samples. The CDR3 runs from the conserved cysteine through the conserved F or W. The D gene is left open where the match is weak. Part of the rows lack a size; the others show once, few, many or a class for expanded clones.

d_call j_call v_call clone_size cdr3_aa cdr3_nt
. TRBJ2-7 TRBV30 . CAWRSWGGKENYEQYF TGTGCCTGGAGAAGTTGGGGCGGAAAAGAGAACTACGAGCAGTACTTC
. TRBJ1-2 TRBV4-2 few CASSQETANYGYTF TGTGCCAGCAGCCAAGAGACAGCTAACTATGGCTACACCTTC
TRBD1 TRBJ1-5 TRBV5-5 few CASSLGTGGNQPQHF TGTGCCAGCAGCTTGGGGACAGGGGGGAATCAGCCCCAGCATTTT
TRBD2 TRBJ2-1 TRBV9 . CASSAFGTSGRPEQFF TGTGCCAGCAGCGCCTTCGGGACTAGCGGGAGGCCAGAGCAGTTCTTC
TRBD2 TRBJ2-3 TRBV7-6 . CASSVGLAERGTQYF TGTGCCAGCAGCGTCGGACTAGCGGAGCGAGGTACGCAGTATTTT
. TRBJ2-7 TRBV5-4 . CASSLDNYEQYF TGTGCCAGCAGCTTGGACAACTACGAGCAGTACTTC
. TRBJ2-7 TRBV2 . CASSFRLFYEQYF TGTGCCAGCAGTTTCCGTCTGTTCTACGAGCAGTACTTC
TRBD2 TRBJ2-1 TRBV27 . CASSFLRAGGPSEQFF TGTGCCAGCAGTTTTTTGAGAGCGGGAGGGCCCAGTGAGCAGTTCTTC
. TRBJ2-5 TRBV28 once CASSLSGGARTQYF TGTGCCAGCAGTTTGAGCGGAGGGGCTAGGACCCAGTACTTC
TRBD2 TRBJ2-7 TRBV6-6 . CATSTSGSSYEQYF TGTGCCACCTCGACTAGCGGGAGCTCCTACGAGCAGTACTTC
. TRBJ2-1 TRBV19 . CASSQAGSGNGQFF TGTGCCAGTAGCCAGGCGGGGTCCGGGAATGGCCAGTTCTTC
TRBD2 TRBJ2-1 TRBV7-2 . CASSLFSSGGNEQFF TGTGCCAGCAGCTTATTTTCTAGCGGGGGAAATGAGCAGTTCTTC
. TRBJ1-4 TRBV4-2 few CASSQERTASNEKLFF TGTGCCAGCAGCCAAGAGAGGACAGCCTCTAATGAAAAACTGTTTTTT
. TRBJ1-2 TRBV9 once CASSVDLAPGYGYTF TGTGCCAGCAGCGTAGATCTGGCCCCTGGCTATGGCTACACCTTC
. TRBJ2-7 TRBV28 . CASSFRGANYEQYF TGTGCCAGCAGTTTCCGGGGGGCGAACTACGAGCAGTACTTC
TRBD1 TRBJ2-7 TRBV7-2 . CASSLGQGAFYEQYF TGTGCCAGCAGCCTAGGGCAGGGGGCTTTCTACGAGCAGTACTTC
. TRBJ1-1 TRBV6-1 . CATSRGVGTEAFF TGTGCCACCTCGAGGGGGGTGGGCACTGAAGCTTTCTTT
. TRBJ2-6 TRBV19 . CASSGPSGANVLTF TGTGCCAGTAGCGGACCCTCTGGGGCCAACGTCCTGACTTTC
TRBD1 TRBJ1-5 TRBV28 . CASSPGQGDQPQHF TGTGCCAGCAGTCCCGGACAGGGAGACCAGCCCCAGCATTTT
TRBD2 TRBJ2-5 TRBV29-1 . CSVATSGSETQYF TGCAGCGTCGCGACTAGCGGGAGTGAGACCCAGTACTTC
. TRBJ1-1 TRBV30 . CAWSGDTNTEAFF TGTGCCTGGAGTGGTGATACGAACACTGAAGCTTTCTTT
. TRBJ1-2 TRBV7-3 . CASSLGSQIYGYTF TGTGCCAGCAGCTTAGGTAGCCAGATTTATGGCTACACCTTC
TRBD1 TRBJ1-2 TRBV7-9 . CASSVRGTGVYGYTF TGTGCCAGCAGCGTACGTGGGACAGGGGTCTATGGCTACACCTTC
. TRBJ2-5 TRBV11-2 . CASSPKSLRGETQYF TGTGCCAGCAGCCCCAAATCCCTGAGAGGAGAGACCCAGTACTTC
TRBD2 TRBJ2-1 TRBV28 . CASSSSGRRSQFF TGTGCCAGCAGTTCTAGCGGGAGGCGATCTCAGTTCTTC
. TRBJ2-1 TRBV18 . CASSSREAYNEQFF TGTGCCAGCTCCTCTAGAGAAGCCTACAATGAGCAGTTCTTC
TRBD1 TRBJ1-5 TRBV5-1 . CASSSDGQGNQPQHF TGCGCCAGCAGCTCGGACGGACAGGGCAATCAGCCCCAGCATTTT